Ten or more counts support the clone carrying this T cell receptor beta chain. Its cognate antigen is unknown. Unique molecular identifiers were carried by the TCR beta cDNA libraries. Once 1 to 10 million T cells were used, roughly 0.5 million cDNA molecules resulted. TCRdb independently ran MiXCR on the PCR reads; one entry per CDR3 protein. Of 250,000 to 300,000 distinct CDR3 sequences listed, approximately 34% were seen once; the top ten hold roughly 4.8%. This specimen belongs to a study of post-analysis software for immune sequencing data. Study-level background: The cohort encompassed relapsing-remitting, secondary progressive and progressive-relapsing multiple sclerosis disease courses. Study results and caveats: By F measure, strong co-clustering occurred among samples prepared in the same batch. Controls significantly exceeded multiple sclerosis patients in normalized Chao1 diversity. Among roughly 5 TRBV segments more frequent in patients than controls were TRBV5-6, TRBV5-1 and TRBV20-1.

Germline CDR1 is SGHKS and CDR2 is YYEKEE (reference sequence). This CDR3 spans 11 amino acids. V was trimmed by 1 base and J by 4 bases, leaving 0 bases between them. Sample: blood. The clonotype originates from a girl aged 10-17 years with multiple sclerosis. The V gene is TRBV5-5, the J gene TRBJ2-1; D is undetermined. The CDR3, as DNA: TGTGCCAGCAGCTTGTACAATGAGCAGTTCTTC. This encodes CASSLYNEQFF. Full variable domain (rest looked up from reference TRBV5-5 and TRBJ2-1): DAGVTQSPTHLIKTRGQQVTLRCSPISGHKSVSWYQQVLGQGPQFIFQYYEKEERGRGNFPDRFSARQFPNYSSELNVNALLLGDSALYLCASSLYNEQFFGPGTRLTVL.